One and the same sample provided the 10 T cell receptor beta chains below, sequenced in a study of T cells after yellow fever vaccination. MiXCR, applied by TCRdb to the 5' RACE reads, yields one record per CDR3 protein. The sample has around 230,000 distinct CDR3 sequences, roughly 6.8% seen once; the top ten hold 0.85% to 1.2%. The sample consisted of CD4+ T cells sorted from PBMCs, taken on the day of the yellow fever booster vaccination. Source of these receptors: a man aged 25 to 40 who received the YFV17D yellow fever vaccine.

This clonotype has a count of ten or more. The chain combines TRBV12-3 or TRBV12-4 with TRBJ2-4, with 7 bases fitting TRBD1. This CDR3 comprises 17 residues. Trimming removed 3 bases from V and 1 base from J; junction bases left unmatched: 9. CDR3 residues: CASSFGRDRVAKNIQYF. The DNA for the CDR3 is TGTGCCAGCAGTTTTGGCCGGGACAGAGTCGCCAAAAACATTCAGTACTTC.

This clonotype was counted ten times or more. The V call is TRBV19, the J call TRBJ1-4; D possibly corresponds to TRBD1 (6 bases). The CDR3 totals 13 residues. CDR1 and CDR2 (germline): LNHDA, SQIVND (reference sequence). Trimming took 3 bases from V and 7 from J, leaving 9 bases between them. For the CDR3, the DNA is TGTGCCAGTAGTATCCCAGGGGCTGAAAAACTGTTTTTT. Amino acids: CASSIPGAEKLFF.

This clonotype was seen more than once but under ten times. DNA of the CDR3: TGTGCCAGCAGCGGCCATAGCGGAGCGGGGTACGAGCAGTACTTC. Its protein product is CASSGHSGAGYEQYF. The rearrangement joins TRBV7-2 to TRBJ2-7; the match to TRBD2 covers 7 bases. Germline CDR1 is SGHTA and CDR2 is FQGNSA. The CDR3 sequence is 15 residues long. V shed 5 bases, J shed 4 bases, and the junction held 11 bases outside the gene matches.

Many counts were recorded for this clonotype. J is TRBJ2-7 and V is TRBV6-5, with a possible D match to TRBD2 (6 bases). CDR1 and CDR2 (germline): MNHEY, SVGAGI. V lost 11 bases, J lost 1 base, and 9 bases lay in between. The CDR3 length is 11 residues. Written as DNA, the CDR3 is TGTGCCGCCGGGACTTCCTACGAGCAGTACTTC. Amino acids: CAAGTSYEQYF.

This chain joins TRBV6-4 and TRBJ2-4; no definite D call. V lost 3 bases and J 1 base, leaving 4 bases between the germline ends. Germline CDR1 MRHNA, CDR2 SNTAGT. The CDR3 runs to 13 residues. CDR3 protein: CASSEGAKNIQYF. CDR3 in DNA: TGTGCCAGCAGTGAGGGGGCCAAAAACATTCAGTACTTC.

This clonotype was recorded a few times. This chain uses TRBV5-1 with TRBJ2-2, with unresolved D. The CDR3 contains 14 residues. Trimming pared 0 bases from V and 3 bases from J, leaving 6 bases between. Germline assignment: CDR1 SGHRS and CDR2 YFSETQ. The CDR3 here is CASSLVVYTGELFF. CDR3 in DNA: TGCGCCAGCAGCTTGGTAGTCTACACCGGGGAGCTGTTTTTT.

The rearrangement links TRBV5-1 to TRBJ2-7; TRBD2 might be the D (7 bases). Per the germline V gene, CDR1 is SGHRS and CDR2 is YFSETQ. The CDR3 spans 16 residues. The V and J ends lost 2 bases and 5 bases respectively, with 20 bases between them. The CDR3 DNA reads TGCGCCAGCAGCTTAGGGGGGGATTTGCGACCGCACGAGCAGTACTTC. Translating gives CASSLGGDLRPHEQYF.

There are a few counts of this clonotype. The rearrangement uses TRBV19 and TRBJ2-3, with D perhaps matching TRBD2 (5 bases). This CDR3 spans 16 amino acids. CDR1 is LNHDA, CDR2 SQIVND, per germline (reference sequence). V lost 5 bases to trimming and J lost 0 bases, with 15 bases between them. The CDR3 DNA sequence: TGTGCCAGTAGTGTAAACGGACTTCTTAGCACAGATACGCAGTATTTT. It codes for CASSVNGLLSTDTQYF.

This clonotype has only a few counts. CDR3 sequence reads: CASSYYDTDTQYF. The CDR3, as DNA: TGTGCCAGCAGTTACTATGACACAGATACGCAGTATTTT. The chain joins TRBV6-2 or TRBV6-3 to TRBJ2-3; D remains unclear. V shed 1 base and J shed 2 bases, with 4 bases lying between them. The CDR3 is 13 residues long. Germline V gene data show CDR1 as MNHEY and CDR2 as SVGEGT.

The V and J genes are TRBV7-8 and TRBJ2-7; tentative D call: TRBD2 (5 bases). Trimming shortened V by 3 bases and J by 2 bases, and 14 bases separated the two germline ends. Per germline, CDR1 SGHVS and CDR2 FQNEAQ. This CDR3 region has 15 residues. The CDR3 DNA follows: TGTGCCAGCAGCTTGTCCGGGAACACGCCCTACGAGCAGTACTTC. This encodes CASSLSGNTPYEQYF.